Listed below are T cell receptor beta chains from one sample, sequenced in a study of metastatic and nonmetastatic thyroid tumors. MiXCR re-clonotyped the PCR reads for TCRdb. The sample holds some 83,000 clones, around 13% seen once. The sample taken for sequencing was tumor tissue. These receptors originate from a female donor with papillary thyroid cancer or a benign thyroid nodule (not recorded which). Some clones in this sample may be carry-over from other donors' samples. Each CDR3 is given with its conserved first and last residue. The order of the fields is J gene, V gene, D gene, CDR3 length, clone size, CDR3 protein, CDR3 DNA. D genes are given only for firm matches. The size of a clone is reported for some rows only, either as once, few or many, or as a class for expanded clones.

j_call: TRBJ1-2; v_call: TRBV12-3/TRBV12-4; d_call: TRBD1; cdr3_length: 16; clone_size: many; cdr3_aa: CASSLALWGDSYGYTF; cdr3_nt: TGTGCCAGCAGTTTAGCGCTTTGGGGGGACAGCTATGGCTACACCTTC
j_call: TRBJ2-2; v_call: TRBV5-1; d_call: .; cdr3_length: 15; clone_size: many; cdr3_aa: CASSLGVTNTGELFF; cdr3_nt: TGCGCCAGCAGCTTGGGCGTTACGAACACCGGGGAGCTGTTTTTT
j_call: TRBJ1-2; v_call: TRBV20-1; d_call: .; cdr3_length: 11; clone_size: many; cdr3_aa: CSARESYGYTF; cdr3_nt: TGCAGTGCCCGAGAAAGCTATGGCTACACCTTC
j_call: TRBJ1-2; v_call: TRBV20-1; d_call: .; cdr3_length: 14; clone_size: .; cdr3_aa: CSARLPRVYYGYTF; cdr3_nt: TGTAGTGCTAGACTTCCCAGGGTCTACTATGGCTACACCTTC
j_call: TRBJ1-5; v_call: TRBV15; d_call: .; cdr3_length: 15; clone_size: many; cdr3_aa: CATSRDSRGNQPQHF; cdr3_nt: TGTGCCACCAGCAGAGACTCCCGAGGGAATCAGCCCCAGCATTTT
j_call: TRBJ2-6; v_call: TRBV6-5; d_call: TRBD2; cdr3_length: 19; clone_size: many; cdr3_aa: CASSYSRPSGRAGANVLTF; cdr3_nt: TGTGCCAGCAGTTACTCGAGGCCCAGCGGGAGGGCTGGGGCCAACGTCCTGACTTTC
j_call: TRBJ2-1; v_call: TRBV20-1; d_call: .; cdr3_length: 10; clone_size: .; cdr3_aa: CSAMYNEQFF; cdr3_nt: TGCAGTGCTATGTACAATGAGCAGTTCTTT
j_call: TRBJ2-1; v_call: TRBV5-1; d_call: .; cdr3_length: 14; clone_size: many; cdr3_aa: CASSVGPPSYEQFF; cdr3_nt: TGCGCCAGTAGCGTGGGTCCCCCTTCCTATGAGCAGTTCTTC
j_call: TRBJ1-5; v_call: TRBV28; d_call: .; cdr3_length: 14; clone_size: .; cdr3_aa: CASSLADTGQPQHF; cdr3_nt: TGTGCCAGCAGTTTGGCTGACACCGGTCAGCCCCAGCATTTT
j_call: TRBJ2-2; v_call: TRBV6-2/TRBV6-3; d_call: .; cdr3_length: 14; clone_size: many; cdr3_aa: CASSWWERAGELFF; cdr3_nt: TGTGCCAGCAGTTGGTGGGAGCGAGCCGGGGAGCTGTTTTTT
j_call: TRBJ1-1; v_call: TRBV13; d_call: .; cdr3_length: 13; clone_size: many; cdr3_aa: CASSLGRGVGAFF; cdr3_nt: TGTGCCAGCAGCTTAGGCAGGGGCGTTGGGGCTTTCTTT
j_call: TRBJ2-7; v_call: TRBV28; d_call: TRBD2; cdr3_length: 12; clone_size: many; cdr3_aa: CASIAGHYEQYF; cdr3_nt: TGTGCCAGCATAGCGGGCCACTACGAGCAGTACTTC
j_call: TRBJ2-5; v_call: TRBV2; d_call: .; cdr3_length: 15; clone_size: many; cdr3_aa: CASNLPRVLGETQYF; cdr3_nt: TGTGCCAGCAACCTCCCCAGGGTACTAGGGGAGACCCAGTACTTC
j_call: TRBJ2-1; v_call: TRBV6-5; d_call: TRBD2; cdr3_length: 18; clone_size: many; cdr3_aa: CASSYTESAGVVYNEQFF; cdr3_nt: TGTGCCAGCAGTTACACCGAATCAGCGGGAGTGGTGTACAATGAGCAGTTCTTC
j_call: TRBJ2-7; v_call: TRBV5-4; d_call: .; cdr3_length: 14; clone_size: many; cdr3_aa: CASSLGGRSYEQYF; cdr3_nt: TGTGCCAGCAGCTTGGGCGGGCGCTCCTACGAGCAGTACTTC
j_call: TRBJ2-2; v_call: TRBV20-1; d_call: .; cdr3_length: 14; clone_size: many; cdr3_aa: CSALDYGLAGELFF; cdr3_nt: TGCAGTGCGTTAGACTATGGGTTAGCCGGGGAGCTGTTTTTT
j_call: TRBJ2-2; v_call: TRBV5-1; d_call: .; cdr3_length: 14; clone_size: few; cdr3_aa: CASSLAERTGELFF; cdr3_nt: TGCGCCAGCAGCTTGGCCGAGCGTACCGGGGAGCTGTTTTTT
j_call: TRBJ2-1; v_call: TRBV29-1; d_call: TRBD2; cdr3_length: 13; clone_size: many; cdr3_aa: CSVEETSGRLRFF; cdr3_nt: TGCAGCGTTGAAGAGACTAGCGGGAGGCTGCGGTTCTTC
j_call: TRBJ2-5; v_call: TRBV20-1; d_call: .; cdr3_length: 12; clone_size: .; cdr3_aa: CSAKQGLETQYF; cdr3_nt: TGCAGTGCTAAACAGGGTCTTGAGACCCAGTACTTC
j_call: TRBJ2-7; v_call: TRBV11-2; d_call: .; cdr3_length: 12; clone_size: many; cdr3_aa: CASSLWTLEQYF; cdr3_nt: TGTGCCAGCAGCTTATGGACCCTCGAGCAGTACTTC
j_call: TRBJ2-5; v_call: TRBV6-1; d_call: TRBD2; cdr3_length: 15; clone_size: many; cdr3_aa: CASSPGLAGQETQYF; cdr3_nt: TGTGCCAGCAGCCCGGGACTAGCGGGGCAAGAGACCCAGTACTTC
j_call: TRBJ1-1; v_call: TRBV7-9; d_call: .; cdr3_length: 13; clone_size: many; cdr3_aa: CASSATENTEAFF; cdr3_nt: TGTGCCAGCAGCGCGACAGAGAACACTGAAGCTTTCTTT
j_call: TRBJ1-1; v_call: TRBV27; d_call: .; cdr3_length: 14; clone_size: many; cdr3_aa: CASSLSLRDTEAFF; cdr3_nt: TGTGCCAGCAGTTTATCTCTGAGGGACACCGAAGCTTTCTTT
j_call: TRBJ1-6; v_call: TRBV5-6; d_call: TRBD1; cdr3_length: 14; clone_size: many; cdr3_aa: CASRGQGAFSPLHF; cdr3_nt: TGTGCCAGCAGGGGACAGGGGGCATTTTCACCCCTCCACTTT
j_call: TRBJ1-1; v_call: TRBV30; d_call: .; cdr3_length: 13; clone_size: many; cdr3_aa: CAWSRWANTEAFF; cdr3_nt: TGTGCCTGGAGTCGATGGGCGAACACTGAAGCTTTCTTT
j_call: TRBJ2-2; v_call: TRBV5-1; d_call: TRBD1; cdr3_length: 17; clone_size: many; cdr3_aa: CASSPIGTGSNTGELFF; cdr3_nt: TGCGCCAGCAGCCCGATAGGGACAGGCTCGAACACCGGGGAGCTGTTTTTT
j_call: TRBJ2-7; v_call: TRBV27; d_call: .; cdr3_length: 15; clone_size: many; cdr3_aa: CASSLLGRNPYEQYF; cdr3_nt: TGTGCCAGCAGTTTATTGGGTCGGAACCCTTACGAGCAGTACTTC
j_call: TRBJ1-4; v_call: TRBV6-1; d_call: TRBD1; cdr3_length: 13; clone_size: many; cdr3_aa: CATQQGASEKLFF; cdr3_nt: TGTGCCACCCAACAGGGGGCGAGTGAAAAACTGTTTTTT
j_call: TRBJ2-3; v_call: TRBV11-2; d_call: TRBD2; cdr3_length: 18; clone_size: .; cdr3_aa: CASSLGSTSGGSTDTQYF; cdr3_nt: TGTGCCAGCAGCTTAGGGTCAACTAGCGGGGGGTCCACAGATACGCAGTATTTT
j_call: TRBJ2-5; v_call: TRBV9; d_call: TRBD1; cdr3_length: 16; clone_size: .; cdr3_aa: CASSVAPDRAQETQYF; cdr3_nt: TGTGCCAGCAGCGTAGCCCCTGACAGGGCTCAAGAGACCCAGTACTTC
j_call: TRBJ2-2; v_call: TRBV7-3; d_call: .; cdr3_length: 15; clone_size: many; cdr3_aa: CASSLTKANTGELFF; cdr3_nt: TGTGCCAGCAGCTTAACGAAGGCAAACACCGGGGAGCTGTTTTTT
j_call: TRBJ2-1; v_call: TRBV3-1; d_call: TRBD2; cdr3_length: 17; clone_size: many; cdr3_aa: CASSWGLAGGLSNEQFF; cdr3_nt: TGTGCCAGCAGCTGGGGACTAGCGGGAGGTTTAAGTAATGAGCAGTTCTTC
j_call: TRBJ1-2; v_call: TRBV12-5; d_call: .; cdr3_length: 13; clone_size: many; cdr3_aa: CASGSQTDYGYTF; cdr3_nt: TGTGCTAGTGGTTCGCAGACAGACTATGGCTACACCTTC
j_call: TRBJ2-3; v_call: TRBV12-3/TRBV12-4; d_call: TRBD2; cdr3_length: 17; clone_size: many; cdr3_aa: CASSQTAPLAGADTQYF; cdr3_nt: TGTGCCAGCAGCCAGACAGCCCCCCTAGCGGGAGCAGATACGCAGTATTTT
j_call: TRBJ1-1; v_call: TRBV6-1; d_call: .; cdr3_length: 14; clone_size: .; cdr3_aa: CASTLGGMNTEAFF; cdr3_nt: TGTGCCAGCACTTTGGGCGGGATGAACACTGAAGCTTTCTTT
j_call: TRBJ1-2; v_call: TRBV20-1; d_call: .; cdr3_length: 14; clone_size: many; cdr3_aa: CSARGEARWYGYTF; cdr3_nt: TGCAGTGCTAGAGGGGAGGCCCGATGGTATGGCTACACCTTC
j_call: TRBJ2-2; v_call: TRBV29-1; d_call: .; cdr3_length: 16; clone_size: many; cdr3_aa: CSVEEWQSQGTGELFF; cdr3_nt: TGCAGCGTTGAAGAGTGGCAGAGCCAAGGGACCGGGGAGCTGTTTTTT
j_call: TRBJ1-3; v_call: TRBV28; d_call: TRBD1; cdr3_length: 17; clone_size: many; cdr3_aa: CASSELIGTGAGNTIYF; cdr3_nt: TGTGCCAGCAGTGAATTGATCGGGACAGGGGCTGGAAACACCATATATTTT
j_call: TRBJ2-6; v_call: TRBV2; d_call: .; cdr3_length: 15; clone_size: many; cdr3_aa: CASSEFSSGANVLTF; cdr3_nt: TGTGCCAGCAGTGAATTTTCTTCTGGGGCCAACGTCCTGACTTTC
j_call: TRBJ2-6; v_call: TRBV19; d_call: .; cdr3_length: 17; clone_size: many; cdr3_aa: CASSPQGKLAGANVLTF; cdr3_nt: TGTGCCAGTAGTCCCCAAGGAAAGCTAGCGGGGGCCAACGTCCTGACTTTC
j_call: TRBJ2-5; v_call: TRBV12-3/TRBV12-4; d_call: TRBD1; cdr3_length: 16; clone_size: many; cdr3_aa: CASSQPRLGQGETQYF; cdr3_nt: TGTGCCAGCAGTCAACCGCGATTAGGACAGGGGGAGACCCAGTACTTC
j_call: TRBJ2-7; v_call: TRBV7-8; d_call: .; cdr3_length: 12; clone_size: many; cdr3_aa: CASSPAIYEQYF; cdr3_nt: TGTGCCAGCAGCCCAGCAATCTACGAGCAGTACTTC
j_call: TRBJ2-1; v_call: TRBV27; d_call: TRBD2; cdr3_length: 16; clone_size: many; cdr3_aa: CASSHGLAGVGGEQFF; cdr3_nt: TGTGCCAGCAGTCACGGACTAGCGGGAGTCGGGGGTGAGCAGTTCTTC
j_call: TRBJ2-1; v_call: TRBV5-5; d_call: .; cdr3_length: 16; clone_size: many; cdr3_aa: CASSLWSPLPYNEQFF; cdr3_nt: TGTGCCAGCAGCTTGTGGTCTCCTCTCCCCTACAATGAGCAGTTCTTC
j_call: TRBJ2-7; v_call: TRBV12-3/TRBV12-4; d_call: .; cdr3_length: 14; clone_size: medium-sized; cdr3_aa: CASSFEGPSYEQYF; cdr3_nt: TGTGCCAGCAGTTTTGAAGGGCCTTCCTACGAGCAGTACTTC
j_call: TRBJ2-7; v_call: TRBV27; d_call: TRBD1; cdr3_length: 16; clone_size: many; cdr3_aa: CASSLYVGQGGGEQYF; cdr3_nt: TGTGCCAGCAGTTTATACGTGGGACAGGGTGGCGGCGAGCAGTACTTC
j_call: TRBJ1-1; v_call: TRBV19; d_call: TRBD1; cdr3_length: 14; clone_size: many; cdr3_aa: CASSPTGENTEAFF; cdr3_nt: TGTGCCAGTAGTCCGACAGGGGAAAACACTGAAGCTTTCTTT
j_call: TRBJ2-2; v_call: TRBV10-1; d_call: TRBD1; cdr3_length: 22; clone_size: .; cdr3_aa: CASSALDRGRISGRMNTGELFF; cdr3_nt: TGCGCCAGCAGTGCTCTGGACAGGGGGCGAATCAGCGGGAGGATGAACACCGGGGAGCTGTTTTTT
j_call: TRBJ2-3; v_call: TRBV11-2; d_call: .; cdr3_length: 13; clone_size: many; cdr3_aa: CASSLETTDTQYF; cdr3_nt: TGTGCCAGCAGCTTGGAGACCACAGATACGCAGTATTTT
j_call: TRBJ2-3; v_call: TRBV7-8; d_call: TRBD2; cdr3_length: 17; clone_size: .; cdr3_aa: CASSLLGLADFTDTQCF; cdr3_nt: TGTGCCAGCAGCTTACTAGGACTAGCGGACTTCACAGATACTCAGTGTTTT
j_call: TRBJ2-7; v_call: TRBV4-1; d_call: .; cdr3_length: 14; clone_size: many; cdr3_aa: CASSRPGQSYEQYF; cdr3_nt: TGCGCCAGCAGCCGCCCCGGACAGTCCTACGAGCAGTACTTC
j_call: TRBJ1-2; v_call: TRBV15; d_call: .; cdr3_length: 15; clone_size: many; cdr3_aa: CATSANRAGGYGYTF; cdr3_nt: TGTGCCACCAGCGCAAACAGGGCCGGTGGCTATGGCTACACCTTC
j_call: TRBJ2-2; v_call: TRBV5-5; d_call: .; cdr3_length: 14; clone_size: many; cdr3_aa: CASSVQGRREELFF; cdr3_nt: TGTGCCAGCAGCGTCCAGGGTCGACGAGAGGAGCTGTTTTTT
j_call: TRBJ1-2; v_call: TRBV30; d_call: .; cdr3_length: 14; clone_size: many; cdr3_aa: CAWKMRNPLYGYTF; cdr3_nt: TGTGCCTGGAAAATGAGGAACCCCCTCTATGGCTACACCTTC
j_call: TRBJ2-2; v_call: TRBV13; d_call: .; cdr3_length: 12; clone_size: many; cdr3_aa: CASSLVTTELFF; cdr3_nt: TGTGCCAGCAGCTTAGTCACTACGGAGCTGTTTTTT
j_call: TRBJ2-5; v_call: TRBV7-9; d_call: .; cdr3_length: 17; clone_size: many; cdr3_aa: CASCPGRSFGVGETQYF; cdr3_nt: TGTGCCTCCTGCCCTGGGCGGTCGTTTGGTGTAGGGGAGACCCAGTACTTC
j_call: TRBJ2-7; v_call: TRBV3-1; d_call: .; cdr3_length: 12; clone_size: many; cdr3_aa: CASSQSSYEQYF; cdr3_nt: TGTGCCAGCAGCCAATCTTCCTACGAGCAGTACTTC
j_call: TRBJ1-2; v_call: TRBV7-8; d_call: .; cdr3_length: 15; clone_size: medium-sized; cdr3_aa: CASSLQGSSIYGYTF; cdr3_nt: TGTGCCAGCAGCTTACAGGGTTCGAGTATCTATGGCTACACCTTC
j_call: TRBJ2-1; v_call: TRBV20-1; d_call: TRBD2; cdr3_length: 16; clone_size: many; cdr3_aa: CSATHQTSGAHNEQFF; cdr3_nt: TGCAGTGCTACCCACCAGACTAGCGGGGCCCACAATGAGCAGTTCTTC
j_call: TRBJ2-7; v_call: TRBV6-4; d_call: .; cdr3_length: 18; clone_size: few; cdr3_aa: CASSDSTDQSSTSYEQYF; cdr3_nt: TGTGCCAGCAGTGACTCGACGGACCAGAGCTCAACTTCCTACGAGCAGTACTTC